Sequencing of this TCR beta chain was carried out in a study of blood T cells in healthy people across ages. General study findings and limits: Higher diversity and more naive CD4+ cells were features of long-lived donors, compared to aged donors. Older age went with lower TCR beta diversity per million T cells, in a roughly linear way. Underestimates were what the diversity estimates from one million T cells were considered to be.

Sample-barcoded 5' priming and a J-beta primer mix drove a second PCR of about 6 to 11 cycles. TCRdb ran MiXCR on the 5' RACE reads and lists one entry per CDR3 protein. The sample lists 850,000 to 950,000 distinct CDR3 sequences, under 35% seen once, with roughly 17% in the top ten. V lost 4 bases to trimming and J lost 7 bases, with 13 bases between them. The CDR3 has 13 amino acids. In germline, CDR1 is SEHNR, CDR2 FQNEAQ (reference sequence). Per sample, a minimum of 6 million PBMCs were isolated. This clonotype was counted many times. As yet, its antigen is unknown. V gene TRBV7-9 combines with J gene TRBJ1-2; TRBD1 might be the D (5 bases). This sequence originates from an elderly woman in good health. The specimen was blood. Here the CDR3 reads CASSYQGEAGYTF. DNA of the CDR3: TGTGCCAGCAGCTACCAGGGCGAGGCTGGCTACACCTTC. The full variable domain, with the rest looked up from reference TRBV7-9 and TRBJ1-2, is DTGVSQNPRHKITKRGQNVTFRCDPISEHNRLYWYRQTLGQGPEFLTYFQNEAQLEKSRLLSDRFSAERPKGSFSTLEIQRTEQGDSAMYLCASSYQGEAGYTFGSGTRLTVV.